The next 29 T cell receptor beta chains were all read from a single sample in a study of spatial heterogeneity in lung cancer. TCRdb ran MiXCR on the 5' RACE reads and lists one entry per CDR3 protein. The sample yields roughly 1,700 distinct CDR3 sequences, approximately 16% seen once. The time point: sample taken at primary tumor resection. The specimen comprised normal lung tissue next to the tumor, sampled at surgery. All receptors derive from a male donor with early-stage non-small cell lung cancer.

By frequency in the sample, this clonotype is medium-sized. V and J are TRBV10-2 and TRBJ2-5, with 7 bases matching TRBD2. V shed 6 bases and J 2 bases; nucleotides not matched to a gene: 6. The germline V gene has CDR1 WSHSY and CDR2 SAAADI. CDR3 length equals 14 residues. The DNA of the CDR3 is TGCGCCAGCAGCTATTCCGGGAGGCAAGAGACCCAGTACTTC. Translation: CASSYSGRQETQYF.

The rearrangement joins TRBV20-1 to TRBJ1-1; D may be TRBD1 (6 bases). Per the germline V gene, CDR1 is DFQATT and CDR2 is SNEGSKA (reference sequence). The CDR3 extends over 14 amino acids. Trimming removed 3 bases at V and 2 bases at J, with 13 bases between. This CDR3 reads CSASKPGQNTEAFF. DNA of the CDR3: TGCAGTGCTAGCAAACCGGGACAAAACACTGAAGCTTTCTTT.

The J gene is TRBJ1-2, the V gene TRBV10-2; no reliable D call. CDR3 length equals 14 residues. Germline V gene data show CDR1 as WSHSY and CDR2 as SAAADI. Trimming shortened V by 0 bases and J by 0 bases, and 5 bases separated the two germline ends. CDR3 amino acids: CASSESRANYGYTF. Here the CDR3 DNA reads TGCGCCAGCAGTGAGTCTAGAGCTAACTATGGCTACACCTTC.

V is TRBV7-3 and J is TRBJ2-2, with D tentatively TRBD2 (6 bases). V gave up 6 bases and J gave up 0 bases, with 11 bases separating them. The CDR3 spans 15 residues. Germline CDR1 reads SGHTA; CDR2 reads FQGTGA. The DNA for the CDR3 is TGTGCCAGCAGTCCGCGACTAGCGAACACCGGGGAGCTGTTTTTT. This translates into CASSPRLANTGELFF.

This clonotype appeared once. The rearrangement uses TRBV2 and TRBJ2-1; TRBD1 matches at 10 bases. The CDR3 contains 14 residues. V lost 10 bases, J lost 5 bases, and 8 bases stayed unmatched. Germline values: CDR1 SNHLY, CDR2 FYNNEI. The CDR3 bases are TGTGCCATAAATCGGGACAGGGGCGACAATGAGCAGTTCTTC. This gives the protein CAINRDRGDNEQFF.

This clonotype was observed at least ten times. V and J are TRBV27 and TRBJ1-1, with D tentatively TRBD1 (5 bases). Trimming took off 6 bases at V and 5 bases at J, with 13 bases between the two ends. The CDR3 contains 13 residues. Looked up from germline, CDR1 is MNHEY and CDR2 is SMNVEV (reference sequence). CDR3 bases: TGTGCCAGCAGGTATCTAGGGGAAACTGAAGCTTTCTTT. Its protein product is CASRYLGETEAFF.

The V and J genes are TRBV10-3 and TRBJ2-7; D is possibly TRBD1 (6 bases). Trimming removed 2 bases at V and 0 bases at J, with 8 bases between. The CDR3 spans 14 residues. Per the germline V gene, CDR1 is ENHRY and CDR2 is SYGVKD. As DNA, the CDR3 is TGTGCCATCAGTGAGAGGGACACCTCCTACGAGCAGTACTTC. Its translation is CAISERDTSYEQYF.

The CDR3: CASTLGLEALNEQFF. DNA of the CDR3: TGTGCCAGCACTCTGGGCCTCGAAGCCCTGAATGAGCAGTTCTTC. J is TRBJ2-1 and V is TRBV6-5; no clear D. From germline, CDR1 is MNHEY and CDR2 SVGAGI. CDR3 size: 15 residues. With 7 bases removed from V and 7 bases from J, the gap between germline ends came to 20 bases.

This chain joins TRBV28 and TRBJ2-3, with D perhaps matching TRBD1 or TRBD2 (5 bases each). CDR1 and CDR2 from the germline V gene are MDHEN and SYDVKM. The CDR3 has 12 residues. Trimming took off 3 bases at V and 9 bases at J, with 10 bases between the two ends. The CDR3: CASSLVEGTQYF. The CDR3 nucleotides are TGTGCCAGCAGTTTGGTAGAGGGGACGCAGTATTTT.

Judged by abundance, this clonotype is medium-sized. This sequence joins TRBV6-2 or TRBV6-3 and TRBJ1-1; D gene uncertain. Germline CDR1 reads MNHEY; CDR2 reads SVGEGT. V lost 3 bases, J lost 0 bases, and 8 bases lay in between. CDR3 length equals 14 residues. The CDR3 loop reads CASSYSAMNTEAFF. CDR3 nucleotide sequence: TGTGCCAGCAGTTATTCCGCCATGAACACTGAAGCTTTCTTT.

The chain couples TRBV12-3 or TRBV12-4 to TRBJ2-7, with D perhaps matching TRBD1 (6 bases). V was shortened by 6 bases and J by 3 bases, with 12 bases between the two germline ends. This CDR3 has 13 amino acids. CDR3 amino acids: CASRVLQGYEQYF. Written as DNA, the CDR3 is TGTGCCAGCAGGGTTTTACAGGGCTACGAGCAGTACTTC.

The chain couples TRBV20-1 to TRBJ2-1, with TRBD2 matching over 9 bases. Trimming took 2 bases from V and 6 from J; bases not matched to a gene: 8. Germline V gene lookup returns CDR1 DFQATT and CDR2 SNEGSKA (reference sequence). This CDR3 is 15 amino acids long. In nucleotides, the CDR3 is TGCAGTGCTAGATTGCGGGAGGGCCTCAGCAATGAGCAGTTCTTC. Translated, it gives CSARLREGLSNEQFF.

There are a few counts of this clonotype. The V call is TRBV7-3, the J call TRBJ2-7; D gene unclear. V lost 4 bases and J 5 bases, leaving 15 bases between the germline ends. This CDR3 region has 14 residues. CDR1 SGHTA and CDR2 FQGTGA come from the germline V gene. CDR3 sequence (DNA): TGTGCCAGCAGCTCGGACGGCCCGCTTGACGAGCAGTACTTC. This translates into CASSSDGPLDEQYF.

By sample fraction, this clonotype is large (0.1 to 1%). The chain recombines TRBV4-1 with TRBJ2-5, with 7 bases fitting TRBD1. The germline V gene has CDR1 MGHRA and CDR2 YSYEKL. Trimming removed 6 bases from V and 3 bases from J; junction bases left unmatched: 4. The CDR3 totals 13 residues. CDR3 coding DNA: TGCGCCAGCAGTGGAACAGGGGAAGAGACCCAGTACTTC. It translates to CASSGTGEETQYF.

Within the sample, this clonotype is medium-sized. J is TRBJ1-1 and V is TRBV7-9; tentative D call: TRBD1 (6 bases). Trimming took off 2 bases at V and 1 base at J, with 11 bases between the two ends. The CDR3 is 15 residues long. CDR1 and CDR2 (germline): SEHNR, FQNEAQ (reference sequence). This CDR3 is CASSLHGQRNTEAFF. CDR3 sequence (DNA): TGTGCCAGCAGCTTACACGGACAGCGGAACACTGAAGCTTTCTTT. Full variable domain (missing parts from reference TRBV7-9 and TRBJ1-1): DTGVSQNPRHKITKRGQNVTFRCDPISEHNRLYWYRQTLGQGPEFLTYFQNEAQLEKSRLLSDRFSAERPKGSFSTLEIQRTEQGDSAMYLCASSLHGQRNTEAFFGQGTRLTVV.

The chain couples TRBV27 to TRBJ1-1; D call uncertain. CDR3 size: 12 residues. Germline CDR1 MNHEY, CDR2 SMNVEV (reference sequence). Trimming pared 6 bases from V and 0 bases from J, leaving 5 bases between. In DNA, the CDR3 is TGTGCCAGCAGGGGTCTGAACACTGAAGCTTTCTTT. This codes for CASRGLNTEAFF.

By share of the sample, this clonotype is medium-sized. V is TRBV20-1 and J is TRBJ2-5; D gene ambiguous. The V gene lost 1 base and the J gene lost 5 bases, with 20 bases spanning the gap. The CDR3 length is 16 residues. CDR1 and CDR2 from the germline V gene are DFQATT and SNEGSKA (reference sequence). The CDR3 loop reads CSARVHLGDLWETQYF. The CDR3 DNA is TGCAGTGCTAGAGTACACCTTGGGGATCTTTGGGAGACCCAGTACTTC.

The chain uses TRBV18 and TRBJ2-7, with D perhaps TRBD2 (6 bases). This CDR3 is built from 13 residues. V shed 3 bases and J shed 7 bases, with 13 bases lying between them. CDR1 and CDR2 from the germline V gene are KGHSH and LQKENI. The CDR3 DNA follows: TGTGCCAGCTCACCGCGGGGACTGGAGGAGCAGTACTTC. Translating gives CASSPRGLEEQYF.

This clonotype has only a few counts. The rearrangement uses TRBV19 and TRBJ2-1, with TRBD2 matching over 8 bases. J lost 3 bases, V lost 4 bases, and 8 bases had no gene match. Germline lookup yields CDR1 LNHDA and CDR2 SQIVND (reference sequence). This CDR3 is built from 16 residues. DNA of the CDR3: TGTGCCAGTAGTAGATCAGCGGGAGTTGTCTACAATGAGCAGTTCTTC. Translated, it gives CASSRSAGVVYNEQFF.

In this sample, this clonotype turned up a few times. J is TRBJ1-2 and V is TRBV27; perhaps TRBD1 as D (5 bases). CDR1 and CDR2 from the germline V gene are MNHEY and SMNVEV (reference sequence). This CDR3 has 13 amino acids. Trimming took off 5 bases at V and 8 bases at J, with 15 bases between the two ends. CDR3 nucleotides: TGTGCCAGCAGTCCCCGACAGTTTCCCGGCTACACCTTC. It codes for CASSPRQFPGYTF.

By sample share, this clonotype is medium-sized (0.01 to 0.1%). The J gene is TRBJ2-6, the V gene TRBV27; 7 nucleotides align to TRBD1. Trimming took 3 bases from V and 0 from J; bases not matched to a gene: 5. The CDR3 extends over 17 amino acids. Germline V gene sequence: CDR1 MNHEY, CDR2 SMNVEV (reference sequence). DNA of the CDR3: TGTGCCAGCAGTTTCTGGACAGGTAGCTCTGGGGCCAACGTCCTGACTTTC. Translation gives CASSFWTGSSGANVLTF.

This clonotype is medium-sized (0.01 to 0.1%) by share. The CDR3 reads CASRGSGLAGPQSYF. The CDR3 nucleotides are TGTGCCAGCAGAGGGTCGGGACTAGCGGGCCCACAATCTTACTTC. This chain connects TRBV7-9 to TRBJ2-7; 12 positions match TRBD2. V lost 6 bases and J lost 13; bases outside the gene matches: 16. CDR3 length: 15 residues. Germline CDR1 and CDR2: SEHNR and FQNEAQ (reference sequence).

This clonotype was seen once. This chain connects TRBV6-1 to TRBJ2-3; possible D gene TRBD1, 5 bases. The ends were cut back, 7 bases at V and 1 base at J, with 12 bases in the middle. CDR1 and CDR2 (germline): MNHNS, SASEGT. The CDR3 consists of 14 residues. CDR3 DNA: TGTGCCAGCAAGACAGCCGAGGGCACAGATACGCAGTATTTT. Amino acid sequence: CASKTAEGTDTQYF.

In the case of this clonotype: One end of the junction varies from germline; a read error may be responsible. The V call is TRBV6-2 or TRBV6-3, the J call TRBJ2-7, with TRBD1 identical over 9 bases. The germline gives CDR1 MNHEY, CDR2 SVGEGT. The CDR3 has 14 amino acids. Here the CDR3 DNA reads TGTGCCAGCGGTTATCGACAGGGGGTGAACGAGCAGTACTTC. This translates into CASGYRQGVNEQYF.

Relative to its sample, this clonotype is medium-sized. This chain uses TRBV20-1 with TRBJ1-5; D call uncertain. Germline assignment: CDR1 DFQATT and CDR2 SNEGSKA (reference sequence). V lost 6 bases to trimming and J lost 2 bases, with 11 bases between them. This CDR3 spans 13 amino acids. The CDR3 spells CSAPRPGNQPQHF. In nucleotides, the CDR3 is TGCAGTGCCCCGAGACCGGGCAATCAGCCCCAGCATTTT.

The rearrangement uses TRBV18 and TRBJ1-2, with D perhaps matching TRBD1 (5 bases). The CDR3 contains 16 residues. Germline values: CDR1 KGHSH, CDR2 LQKENI. V gave up 2 bases and J gave up 10 bases, with 23 bases separating them. The CDR3 here is CASSPIIDRDPRDYTF. The DNA of the CDR3 is TGTGCCAGCTCACCAATCATAGACCGGGACCCTCGTGACTACACCTTC.

This clonotype has only a few counts. The genes are TRBV5-8 and TRBJ1-2, with D unclear. Germline V CDR1 and CDR2: SGHTS, YDEGEE. This CDR3 has 13 amino acids. Trimming stripped 1 base from V and 1 base from J, with 5 bases between. The CDR3 DNA reads as TGTGCCAGCAGCTTGCTTAATAACTATGGCTACACCTTC. It translates to CASSLLNNYGYTF.

This clonotype was seen repeatedly, ten times or more. The chain joins TRBV4-1 to TRBJ2-1; tentative D call: TRBD2 (6 bases). The V end was cut by 2 bases, the J end by 3 bases, with 14 bases between. The germline V gene encodes CDR1 MGHRA and CDR2 YSYEKL. There are 16 residues in the CDR3. The CDR3 DNA sequence: TGCGCCAGCAGCCAACCCCGGGACTCCCGCTACAATGAGCAGTTCTTC. Translating it yields CASSQPRDSRYNEQFF.

This clonotype was picked up many times. V is TRBV7-9 and J is TRBJ2-3; 8 nucleotides align to TRBD1. CDR1 SEHNR and CDR2 FQNEAQ come from the germline V gene (reference sequence). After removal of 5 bases from V and 0 bases from J, the junction contained 1 base not matched to a gene. The CDR3 has 14 amino acids. Here the CDR3 DNA reads TGTGCCAGCAGCAACAGGGGGAGCACAGATACGCAGTATTTT. Translated: CASSNRGSTDTQYF. Using reference TRBV7-9 and TRBJ2-3 for the parts outside the CDR3, the full variable domain is DTGVSQNPRHKITKRGQNVTFRCDPISEHNRLYWYRQTLGQGPEFLTYFQNEAQLEKSRLLSDRFSAERPKGSFSTLEIQRTEQGDSAMYLCASSNRGSTDTQYFGPGTRLTVL.